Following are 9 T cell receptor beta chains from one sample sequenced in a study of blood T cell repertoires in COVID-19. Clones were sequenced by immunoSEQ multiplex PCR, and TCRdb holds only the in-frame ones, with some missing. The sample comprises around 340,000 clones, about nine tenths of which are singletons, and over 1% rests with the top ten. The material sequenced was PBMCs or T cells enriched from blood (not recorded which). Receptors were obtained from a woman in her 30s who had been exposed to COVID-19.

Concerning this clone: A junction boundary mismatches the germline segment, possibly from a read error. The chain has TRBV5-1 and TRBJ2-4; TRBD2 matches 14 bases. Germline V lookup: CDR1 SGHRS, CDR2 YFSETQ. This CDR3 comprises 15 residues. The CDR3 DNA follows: TGCGCCAGCAGGTTGGGACTAGCGGGAGAAAACATTCAGTACTTC. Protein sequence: CASRLGLAGENIQYF.

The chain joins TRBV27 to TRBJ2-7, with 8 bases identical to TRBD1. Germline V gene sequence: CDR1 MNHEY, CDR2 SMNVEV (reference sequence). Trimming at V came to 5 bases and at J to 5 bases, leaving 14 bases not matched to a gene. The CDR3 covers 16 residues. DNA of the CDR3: TGTGCCAGCAGTCCTCAGGACAGGGTGGGATCGGACGAGCAGTACTTC. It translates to CASSPQDRVGSDEQYF.

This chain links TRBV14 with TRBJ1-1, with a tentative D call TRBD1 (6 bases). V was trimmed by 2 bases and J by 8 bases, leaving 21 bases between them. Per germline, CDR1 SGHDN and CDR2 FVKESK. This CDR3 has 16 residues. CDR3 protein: CASSQRFEGVAREAFF. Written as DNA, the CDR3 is TGTGCCAGCAGCCAACGGTTCGAGGGGGTAGCGCGGGAAGCTTTCTTT.

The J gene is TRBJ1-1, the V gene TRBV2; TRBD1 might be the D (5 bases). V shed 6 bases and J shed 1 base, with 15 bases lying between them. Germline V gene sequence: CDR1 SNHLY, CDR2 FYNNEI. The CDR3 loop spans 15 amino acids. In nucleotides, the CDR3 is TGTGCCAGCAGCCTAACGCCCGGGGGGAACACTGAAGCTTTCTTT. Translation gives CASSLTPGGNTEAFF.

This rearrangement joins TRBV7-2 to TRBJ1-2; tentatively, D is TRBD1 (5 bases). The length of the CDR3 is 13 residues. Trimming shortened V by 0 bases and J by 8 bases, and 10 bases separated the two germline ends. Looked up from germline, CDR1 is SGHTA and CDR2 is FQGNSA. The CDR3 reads CASSLAGAGGYTF. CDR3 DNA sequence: TGTGCCAGCAGCTTAGCTGGGGCCGGGGGCTACACCTTC.

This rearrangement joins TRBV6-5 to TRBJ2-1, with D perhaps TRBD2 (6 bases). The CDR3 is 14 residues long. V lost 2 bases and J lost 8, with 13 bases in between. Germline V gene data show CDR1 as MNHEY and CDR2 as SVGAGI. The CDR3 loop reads CASSYRRGGDEQFF. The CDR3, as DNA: TGTGCCAGCAGTTACCGAAGGGGAGGCGATGAGCAGTTCTTC.

This chain's CDR3 is CSVLGLDTQYF. CDR3 DNA sequence: TGCAGCGTTCTTGGCCTGGATACGCAGTATTTT. This chain uses TRBV29-1 with TRBJ2-3; no clear D gene. Germline V CDR1 and CDR2: SQVTM, ANQGSEA. The CDR3 is made up of 11 amino acids. V dropped 5 bases and J dropped 6 bases, with 9 bases sitting between them.

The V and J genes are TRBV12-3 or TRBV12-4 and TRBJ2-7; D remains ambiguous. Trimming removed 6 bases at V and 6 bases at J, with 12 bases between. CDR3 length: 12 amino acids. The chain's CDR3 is CASRPTAGEQYF. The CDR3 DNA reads TGTGCCAGCAGACCTACCGCTGGCGAGCAGTACTTC.

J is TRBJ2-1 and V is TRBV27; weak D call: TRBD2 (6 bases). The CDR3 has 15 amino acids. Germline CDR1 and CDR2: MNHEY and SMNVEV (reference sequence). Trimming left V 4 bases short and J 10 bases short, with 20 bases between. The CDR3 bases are TGTGCCAGCAGTTCTATTGGGACTCCCAGCGGGGAGCAGTTCTTC. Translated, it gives CASSSIGTPSGEQFF.